The TCR beta chain under discussion was sequenced for a study of identical twins. Germline values: CDR1 DFQATT, CDR2 SNEGSKA (reference sequence). Trimming removed 2 bases from V and 4 bases from J, with 5 bases in between. The CDR3 loop spans 11 amino acids. TCRdb recomputed calls from the 5' RACE reads with MiXCR, one row per CDR3 protein. This table has hundreds of thousands of distinct CDR3 sequences, 10% to 15% appearing once. This sample was also put to use in a study of yellow fever vaccine responses in identical twins.

The TCR sequence derives from a woman between 18 and 30 years old in good health. Sequenced sample: CD8+ T cells sorted from blood. V gene TRBV20-1 combines with J gene TRBJ1-2; D is possibly TRBD1 (5 bases). CDR3 DNA: TGCAGTGCTAGAACAGGCTATGGCTACACCTTC. This encodes CSARTGYGYTF.